Described below is a single T cell receptor beta chain sequence and its context. Its target is unknown. The PCR contained 60 Vbeta and 13 Jbeta primers. Per the original methods: An analysis that came later counted 60 million to 80 million unique TCR beta chains, approximately 9.9 million shared. Data came from immunoSEQ multiplex PCR; TCRdb stores just in-frame clones and leaves some out. V, J and clone size are taken as reported in that table, and D and trimming were inferred from the DNA itself. In all, the sample yields 130,000 or so clones. This record comes from a study of cytomegalovirus exposure and HLA in healthy donors. General observations from the study: When analyzed later, a missense DCLRE1C variant was found to be linked to TCR beta V- and J-gene trimming. Immune exposure data for these donors was limited to CMV serostatus.

V trimming: 2 bases; J trimming: 5 bases; junction bases outside the gene matches: 8. The germline gives CDR1 MNHNS, CDR2 SASEGT. The CDR3 sequence is 15 residues long. J is TRBJ1-1 and V is TRBV6-1, with 7 bases that match TRBD1. The clonotype originates from a woman aged 55-69 years in good health and CMV-seronegative. Sequencing input: PBMCs. The CDR3 loop is CASSERTGGTTEAFF. In DNA, the CDR3 is TGTGCCAGCAGTGAAAGGACAGGAGGAACGACTGAAGCTTTCTTT.